The next 32 T cell receptor beta chains were all read from a single sample in a study of vaccination effects on CD4 cells after COVID-19 (dated by TCRdb to 2021 to 2024). In the ViraFEST assay, PBMC were stimulated with viral peptide pools, and antigen-specific CD4+ T cell clonotypes were then identified by expansion using TCR sequencing. After less than 13 days of culture, CD4+ T cells were isolated with the EasySep CD4+ T cell isolation kit. Convalescent patients had PCR-confirmed SARS-CoV-2 infection between March and December 2020, before Alpha, Beta and Delta variants emerged in the United States. No cognate antigen is known for these TCRs. Library preparation was by the immunoSEQ multiplex PCR assay. Held by TCRdb, this immuneACCESS table contains in-frame sequences only and omits some clones. Under half of the omission traces to an unresolved V gene where checked; the cause of the rest is unknown. A total of around 53,000 clones appear in this sample, 76% of them only once. The ten largest make up approximately 5% of the sample.

The source material was CD4+ T cells from PBMCs cultured with HIV peptides, sampled before COVID-19 vaccination. The cell subset or site label of this sample denotes: HIV-1 Nef peptide pool negative control/reference culture. These TCRs come from a human donor who had a prior SARS-CoV-2 infection.

This clone was seen more than once but under ten times. At one end, the junction sequence differs from germline, possibly due to a read error. This chain links TRBV11-2 with TRBJ2-1; a possible D gene is TRBD1 (5 bases). The germline V gene encodes CDR1 SGHAT and CDR2 FQNNGV. There are 13 residues in the CDR3. In nucleotides, the CDR3 is TGTGCCAGCAGCTTAAACAGGTGGTCCCAGTTGATCTTC. Residues: CASSLNRWSQLIF.

The gene calls are TRBV5-4 and TRBJ2-1, with 9 bases lining up with TRBD1. The CDR3 contains 15 residues. Losses at the gene ends were 4 bases for V and 4 bases for J; bases not matched to a gene: 6. Germline-derived CDR1 and CDR2 are SGHNT and YYREEE (reference sequence). CDR3 amino acids: CASSLDRGGYNEQFF. CDR3 coding DNA: TGTGCCAGCAGCCTAGACAGGGGGGGATACAATGAGCAGTTCTTC.

The chain links TRBV14 to TRBJ2-5; D is uncertain. CDR1 and CDR2 (germline): SGHDN, FVKESK. The CDR3 runs to 17 residues. The V gene lost 0 bases and the J gene lost 2 bases, with 16 bases spanning the gap. CDR3 DNA sequence: TGTGCCAGCAGCCAAGATTCCGTCACTCGTCCACAAGAGACCCAGTACTTC. It specifies CASSQDSVTRPQETQYF.

The gene calls are TRBV24-1 and TRBJ2-7; D possibly corresponds to TRBD1 (6 bases). CDR1 is KGHDR, CDR2 SFDVKD, per germline. With 4 bases removed from V and 3 bases from J, the gap between germline ends came to 24 bases. There are 18 residues in the CDR3. The DNA of the CDR3 is TGTGCCACCAGTGAAAACCCCACCGGGACAAGGCCCGGCTACGAGCAGTACTTC. Translating gives CATSENPTGTRPGYEQYF.

This clone was picked up one time. The V gene is TRBV5-5, the J gene TRBJ2-6; D call uncertain. CDR3 length: 15 amino acids. Trimming removed 6 bases from V and 0 bases from J, with 10 bases in between. Germline values: CDR1 SGHKS, CDR2 YYEKEE (reference sequence). The CDR3 here is CASTSYHSGANVLTF. The CDR3 DNA reads TGTGCCAGCACCTCTTACCACTCTGGGGCCAACGTCCTGACTTTC.

This clone came up once. The gene calls are TRBV29-1 and TRBJ1-2; D remains ambiguous. Looked up from germline, CDR1 is SQVTM and CDR2 is ANQGSEA. This CDR3 spans 18 amino acids. Trimming left V 4 bases short and J 2 bases short, with 26 bases between. This CDR3 is CSVVTSKPDLRPNYGYTF. CDR3 bases: TGCAGCGTTGTTACCTCAAAACCTGACTTGCGGCCGAACTATGGCTACACCTTC.

This clone was counted only a few times. The rearrangement uses TRBV11-2 and TRBJ2-7; D is uncertain. Between the trimmed V and J ends, which lost 5 bases and 1 base, there was a span of 9 bases. Germline V gene sequence: CDR1 SGHAT, CDR2 FQNNGV. The CDR3 runs to 13 residues. CDR3 in amino acids: CASSPPRSYEQYF. The CDR3 bases are TGTGCCAGCAGCCCGCCAAGATCCTACGAGCAGTACTTC.

The genes are TRBV14 and TRBJ2-1; TRBD2 matches at 7 bases. The CDR3 has 15 amino acids. Unmatched junction bases numbered 4, after V lost 5 bases and J lost 0 bases. CDR1 is SGHDN, CDR2 FVKESK, per germline. As DNA, the CDR3 is TGTGCCAGCAGCATTGGCGGGAGCTCCTACAATGAGCAGTTCTTC. Translated, it gives CASSIGGSSYNEQFF.

The chain recombines TRBV5-4 with TRBJ1-2; D is ambiguous. The germline CDR1 and CDR2 sequences are SGHNT and YYREEE (reference sequence). The CDR3 runs to 15 residues. V gave up 0 bases and J gave up 1 base, with 10 bases separating them. The CDR3 sequence is CASSLVGSSNYGYTF. CDR3 in DNA: TGTGCCAGCAGCTTGGTCGGATCTAGTAACTATGGCTACACCTTC.

CDR3 protein: CASSLAQGNTEAFF. The CDR3 DNA sequence: TGTGCCAGCAGCTTAGCTCAGGGGAACACTGAAGCTTTCTTT. V usage is TRBV7-8 and J usage is TRBJ1-1, with a weak D call TRBD1 (5 bases). The ends were cut back, 0 bases at V and 1 base at J, with 6 bases in the middle. The CDR3 loop spans 14 amino acids. CDR1 and CDR2 (germline): SGHVS, FQNEAQ.

The rearrangement links TRBV11-2 to TRBJ2-2; 11 positions agree with TRBD2. The trim removed 7 bases at V and 6 bases at J, leaving 13 bases unmatched. This CDR3 contains 17 residues. The germline gives CDR1 SGHAT, CDR2 FQNNGV. CDR3 nucleotide sequence: TGTGCCAGCACCTCTTATGGTACTAGCGGGAGTCCCGGGGAGCTGTTTTTT. This gives the protein CASTSYGTSGSPGELFF.

The chain recombines TRBV27 with TRBJ2-3, with 11 bases aligning to TRBD2. V gave up 4 bases and J gave up 1 base; unmatched junction bases: 7. The CDR3 has 17 residues. The V gene's germline CDR1 is MNHEY and CDR2 SMNVEV (reference sequence). CDR3: CASSSLAGGTRTDTQYF. CDR3 nucleotides: TGTGCCAGCAGTTCCCTAGCGGGGGGAACCCGCACAGATACGCAGTATTTT.

The rearrangement joins TRBV19 to TRBJ2-5; no reliable D call. From germline, CDR1 is LNHDA and CDR2 SQIVND (reference sequence). Trimming stripped 3 bases from V and 1 base from J, with 6 bases between. The CDR3 is 13 residues long. The CDR3 sequence is CASSMKSQETQYF. The CDR3 DNA follows: TGTGCCAGTAGTATGAAAAGCCAAGAGACCCAGTACTTC. The whole variable domain, remainder taken from reference TRBV19 and TRBJ2-5, is DGGITQSPKYLFRKEGQNVTLSCEQNLNHDAMYWYRQDPGQGLRLIYYSQIVNDFQKGDIAEGYSVSREKKESFPLTVTSAQKNPTAFYLCASSMKSQETQYFGPGTRLLVL.

The rearrangement uses TRBV9 and TRBJ2-2, with TRBD2 identical over 10 bases. The ends lost 0 bases at V and 7 bases at J; junction bases unmatched: 9. The V gene's germline CDR1 is SGDLS and CDR2 YYNGEE. The CDR3 consists of 17 residues. CDR3 sequence: CASSVGVSGGAGGELFF. The CDR3, as DNA: TGTGCCAGCAGCGTAGGGGTCAGCGGGGGGGCCGGCGGGGAGCTGTTTTTT.

In this sample, this clone turned up a few times. One end of the junction varies from germline; a read error may be responsible. The chain has TRBV24-1 and TRBJ2-3; 7 bases fit TRBD2. Germline V lookup: CDR1 KGHDR, CDR2 SFDVKD. This CDR3 contains 15 residues. Here the CDR3 reads CATSNLGGNTDTQYF. The CDR3 DNA follows: TGTGCCACCAGTAATTTGGGAGGGAACACAGATACGCAGTATTTT.

V is TRBV9 and J is TRBJ2-2; 9 positions match TRBD1. Trimming removed 3 bases from V and 9 bases from J; junction bases left unmatched: 9. The CDR3 is made up of 15 amino acids. From germline, CDR1 is SGDLS and CDR2 YYNGEE. The CDR3 loop reads CASSAHPGQGRELFF. The CDR3 DNA reads TGTGCCAGCAGCGCTCACCCGGGACAGGGACGGGAGCTGTTTTTT.

V is TRBV28 and J is TRBJ2-6; D not resolved. Germline assignment: CDR1 MDHEN and CDR2 SYDVKM. The V end was cut by 6 bases, the J end by 3 bases, with 9 bases between. The CDR3 runs 14 residues. The CDR3 protein is CASRSDGGANVLTF. The CDR3 nucleotides read TGTGCCAGCAGGTCTGACGGTGGGGCCAACGTCCTGACTTTC.

The rearrangement joins TRBV7-2 to TRBJ2-5; D may correspond to TRBD1 or TRBD2 (6 bases each). CDR3 length: 15 residues. Germline values: CDR1 SGHTA, CDR2 FQGNSA. The ends were cut back, 0 bases at V and 4 bases at J, with 12 bases in the middle. The CDR3 sequence is CASSLASGGGETQYF. Here the CDR3 DNA reads TGTGCCAGCAGCTTAGCTAGCGGAGGGGGAGAGACCCAGTACTTC.

The gene calls are TRBV11-3 and TRBJ1-4, with 8 bases lining up with TRBD1. Germline lookup yields CDR1 SGHNT and CDR2 YENEEA. With 5 bases clipped from V and 5 bases from J, the junction kept 10 bases outside the gene matches. The CDR3 loop spans 16 amino acids. CDR3 amino acids: CASSKGPGGGNEKLFF. DNA of the CDR3: TGTGCCAGCAGCAAAGGCCCAGGGGGCGGCAATGAAAAACTGTTTTTT.

The rearrangement uses TRBV4-3 and TRBJ2-1; D remains ambiguous. This CDR3 is 15 amino acids long. Germline V CDR1 and CDR2: LGHNA, YSLEER. Trimming shortened V by 1 base and J by 8 bases, and 15 bases separated the two germline ends. The CDR3 DNA sequence: TGCGCCAGCAGCCAAGGGTCTTGGAGTACGGATGAGCAGTTCTTC. Its protein product is CASSQGSWSTDEQFF.

In its sample, this clone was seen once. This chain joins TRBV30 and TRBJ2-1, with a weak D call TRBD2 (6 bases). The CDR3 extends over 16 amino acids. Germline V gene sequence: CDR1 GTSNPN, CDR2 SVGIG (reference sequence). Trimming left V 0 bases short and J 6 bases short, with 18 bases between. CDR3 sequence (DNA): TGTGCCTGGAGTGTTGAGGGCACGGGAGTCCCCAATGAGCAGTTCTTC. This codes for CAWSVEGTGVPNEQFF.

V is TRBV24-1 and J is TRBJ2-5; D perhaps matches TRBD1 (6 bases). The CDR3 covers 16 residues. Trimming stripped 3 bases from V and 5 bases from J, with 18 bases between. The germline CDR1 and CDR2 sequences are KGHDR and SFDVKD. The CDR3 nucleotides are TGTGCCACCAGTGATGCCCGGGACATACCAAGGGAGACCCAGTACTTC. Its translation is CATSDARDIPRETQYF.

This clone came up a few times. V and J are TRBV6-5 and TRBJ1-3, with D hard to call. Trimming cost V 5 bases and J 1 base, with 12 bases left between them. The CDR3 runs 15 residues. Germline CDR1 MNHEY, CDR2 SVGAGI. As DNA, the CDR3 is TGTGCCAGCAGTCCCCCCGCTGGGTCTGGAAACACCATATATTTT. It yields the protein CASSPPAGSGNTIYF.

The chain combines TRBV2 with TRBJ1-5; 7 nucleotides align to TRBD1. Per the germline V gene, CDR1 is SNHLY and CDR2 is FYNNEI. The CDR3 covers 13 residues. Losses at the gene ends were 7 bases for V and 6 bases for J; bases not matched to a gene: 6. CDR3 nucleotide sequence: TGTGCCAGCAACCGGGACAGAGGTCAGCCCCAGCATTTT. Its translation: CASNRDRGQPQHF.

The V call is TRBV20-1, the J call TRBJ1-4; TRBD1 might be the D (5 bases). The germline V gene has CDR1 DFQATT and CDR2 SNEGSKA (reference sequence). The CDR3 has 14 amino acids. V lost 3 bases to trimming and J lost 8 bases, with 16 bases between them. CDR3 residues: CSASTGVLGEKLFF. CDR3 nucleotides: TGCAGTGCTAGTACGGGGGTACTGGGGGAAAAACTGTTTTTT.

The V and J genes are TRBV7-3 and TRBJ2-3; 14 bases map to TRBD2. J gave up 7 bases and V 5 bases, and 5 bases lay outside the gene matches. Germline lookup yields CDR1 SGHTA and CDR2 FQGTGA. CDR3 size: 15 residues. CDR3 sequence reads: CASSPTSGGANTQYF. CDR3 bases: TGTGCCAGCAGCCCGACTAGCGGGGGGGCAAATACGCAGTATTTT.

The chain couples TRBV6-5 to TRBJ1-6, with D perhaps matching TRBD1 (6 bases). With 2 bases removed from V and 4 bases from J, the gap between germline ends came to 9 bases. Germline CDR1 reads MNHEY; CDR2 reads SVGAGI. This CDR3 has 15 residues. CDR3 in amino acids: CASSYDRIYNSPLHF. The CDR3 DNA reads TGTGCCAGCAGTTACGACAGGATTTATAATTCACCCCTCCACTTT.

The chain links TRBV5-1 to TRBJ2-7, with 7 bases that match TRBD2. Looked up from germline, CDR1 is SGHRS and CDR2 is YFSETQ. The CDR3 runs to 16 residues. Unmatched junction bases numbered 8, after V lost 0 bases and J lost 2 bases. CDR3 region: CASSLGGGGPTYEQYF. DNA of the CDR3: TGCGCCAGCAGCTTGGGTGGGGGAGGGCCTACCTACGAGCAGTACTTC.

The V and J genes are TRBV5-1 and TRBJ2-5, with TRBD2 as a possible D gene (6 bases). This CDR3 is 14 amino acids long. V lost 0 bases and J lost 5, with 11 bases in between. Germline V gene sequence: CDR1 SGHRS, CDR2 YFSETQ. As DNA, the CDR3 is TGCGCCAGCAGCTTGGGGAGGGTCTTGGAGACCCAGTACTTC. This gives the protein CASSLGRVLETQYF.

V and J are TRBV2 and TRBJ1-1; the match to TRBD1 covers 8 bases. This CDR3 is built from 13 residues. J lost 6 bases, V lost 6 bases, and 6 bases had no gene match. Germline CDR1 reads SNHLY; CDR2 reads FYNNEI. In DNA, the CDR3 is TGTGCCAGCAGGACAGGGGCCATCCCTGAAGCTTTCTTT. Its protein product is CASRTGAIPEAFF.

CDR3 nucleotide sequence: TGTGCCAGCAGTGATTACTACGAGCAGTACTTC. Protein: CASSDYYEQYF. The V call is TRBV6-1, the J call TRBJ2-7; D not certain. CDR3 length: 11 amino acids. The V end lost 3 bases, the J end lost 3 bases, and 3 bases lay between the germline ends. Per germline, CDR1 MNHNS and CDR2 SASEGT.

This clone has a handful of counts. This chain uses TRBV2 with TRBJ2-2; D may be TRBD1 (6 bases). Trimming took off 6 bases at V and 1 base at J, with 9 bases between the two ends. Per the germline V gene, CDR1 is SNHLY and CDR2 is FYNNEI. The CDR3 spans 14 residues. The CDR3 spells CASSRGGNTGELFF. The CDR3 bases are TGTGCCAGCAGCAGAGGGGGGAACACCGGGGAGCTGTTTTTT.